What follows are 19 T cell receptor beta chains derived from one specimen sequenced in a study of blood T cell repertoires in COVID-19. The table came from immunoSEQ multiplex PCR; TCRdb's copy has only in-frame clones and leaves some out. Here the sample spans about 33,000 clones, approximately 90% being singletons. Sequencing was done on a sample of peripheral blood. The receptors come from a human donor in a cohort sampled during active COVID-19.

The J gene is TRBJ2-1, the V gene TRBV19; D gene unclear. The CDR3 extends over 13 amino acids. Germline V gene sequence: CDR1 LNHDA, CDR2 SQIVND (reference sequence). V shed 5 bases and J shed 5 bases, with 10 bases lying between them. CDR3 sequence: CASSFWPNNEQFF. The CDR3 nucleotides read TGTGCCAGTAGTTTTTGGCCAAACAATGAGCAGTTCTTC.

The rearrangement uses TRBV3-1 (or the pseudogene TRBV3-2) and TRBJ1-6; D possibly corresponds to TRBD1 (5 bases). Between the trimmed V and J ends, which lost 4 bases and 6 bases, there was a span of 13 bases. The CDR3 spans 15 residues. CDR1 is LGHDT, CDR2 YNNKEL, per germline (reference sequence). CDR3 loop: CASSRGRQTNSPLHF. The CDR3 coding sequence is TGTGCCAGCAGCCGAGGTAGACAGACTAATTCACCCCTCCACTTT.

The count of this clone is one. The chain has TRBV27 and TRBJ1-2; D may be TRBD1 (6 bases). CDR3 length: 14 residues. CDR1 is MNHEY, CDR2 SMNVEV, per germline (reference sequence). V lost 2 bases, J lost 5 bases, and 12 bases lay in between. The CDR3 loop reads CASSLNRVGYGYTF. For the CDR3, the DNA is TGTGCCAGCAGTTTAAACAGGGTGGGGTATGGCTACACCTTC.

This chain connects TRBV7-2 to TRBJ2-1; TRBD1 is a possible D gene (5 bases). This CDR3 has 13 amino acids. Trimming cost V 5 bases and J 6 bases, with 11 bases left between them. Germline V gives CDR1 SGHTA, CDR2 FQGNSA. The CDR3 coding sequence is TGTGCCAGCAGCCCTTTTAGGGGCAATGAGCAGTTCTTC. Its translation: CASSPFRGNEQFF.

The chain employs TRBV2 and TRBJ1-6; 7 bases agree with TRBD1. Trimming cost V 4 bases and J 9 bases; bases outside gene matches: 3. The CDR3 totals 13 residues. Per germline, CDR1 SNHLY and CDR2 FYNNEI. The CDR3 loop reads CASSAGGRSPLHF. Written as DNA, the CDR3 is TGTGCCAGCAGTGCAGGGGGTCGTTCACCCCTCCACTTT.

This chain links TRBV2 with TRBJ2-7; 13 bases align to TRBD2. Germline loops: CDR1 SNHLY, CDR2 FYNNEI. CDR3 length equals 16 residues. The trim removed 6 bases at V and 7 bases at J, leaving 12 bases unmatched. The CDR3 here is CASRTRTSGSVWEQYF. Here the CDR3 DNA reads TGTGCCAGCAGGACCAGGACTAGCGGGAGCGTGTGGGAGCAGTACTTC.

The chain has TRBV28 and TRBJ2-5, with D maybe TRBD2 (7 bases). CDR3 length equals 17 residues. Per germline, CDR1 MDHEN and CDR2 SYDVKM. Trimming shortened V by 4 bases and J by 1 base, and 19 bases separated the two germline ends. The CDR3 loop reads CASSSRGGGGPQETQYF. In DNA, the CDR3 is TGTGCCAGCAGTTCTCGAGGGGGGGGAGGGCCCCAAGAGACCCAGTACTTC.

This clone was observed a single time. The chain links TRBV28 to TRBJ2-5; the match to TRBD1 covers 8 bases. There are 16 residues in the CDR3. Germline V lookup: CDR1 MDHEN, CDR2 SYDVKM. The J segment lost 4 bases and the V segment lost 4 bases, leaving 11 bases of the junction unmatched. CDR3 loop: CASSSPDRGGGETQYF. CDR3 DNA sequence: TGTGCCAGCAGTTCACCCGACAGGGGTGGAGGAGAGACCCAGTACTTC.

The gene calls are TRBV6-2 or TRBV6-3 and TRBJ2-7; 8 bases line up with TRBD1. The CDR3 is 15 amino acids. J lost 5 bases, V lost 5 bases, and 11 bases had no gene match. Looked up from germline, CDR1 is MNHEY and CDR2 is SVGEGT. The CDR3 reads CASSQTGVLLHEQYF. In DNA, the CDR3 is TGTGCCAGCAGTCAGACAGGGGTTCTCCTCCACGAGCAGTACTTC.

This chain connects TRBV11-2 to TRBJ2-7; D possibly corresponds to TRBD1 (6 bases). Germline CDR1 reads SGHAT; CDR2 reads FQNNGV. The CDR3 has 13 amino acids. Deletions cut 4 bases from V and 3 bases from J, with 10 bases between. The CDR3: CASSSGDGYEQYF. CDR3 sequence (DNA): TGTGCCAGCAGCTCAGGGGACGGCTACGAGCAGTACTTC.

This clone has a handful of counts. V usage is TRBV7-9 and J usage is TRBJ1-2; 7 nucleotides match TRBD1. The CDR3 has 14 residues. CDR1 and CDR2 from the germline V gene are SEHNR and FQNEAQ (reference sequence). The V and J ends lost 5 bases and 3 bases, in that order; junction bases with no gene match: 6. CDR3 residues: CASSANRGDYGYTF. Written as DNA, the CDR3 is TGTGCCAGCAGCGCAAACAGGGGTGACTATGGCTACACCTTC.

V is TRBV27 and J is TRBJ2-4; TRBD1 is a possible D gene (6 bases). This CDR3 has 13 amino acids. The ends were cut back, 6 bases at V and 6 bases at J, with 12 bases in the middle. The germline V gene encodes CDR1 MNHEY and CDR2 SMNVEV (reference sequence). The DNA for the CDR3 is TGTGCCAGCAGCCTTAGCAGGGGAAACATTCAGTACTTC. Its protein product is CASSLSRGNIQYF.

This clone was detected only once. V and J are TRBV9 and TRBJ1-3; D unclear. Trimming took off 3 bases at V and 3 bases at J, with 10 bases between the two ends. The germline V gene encodes CDR1 SGDLS and CDR2 YYNGEE. This CDR3 has 14 residues. CDR3 nucleotides: TGTGCCAGCAGCGGCGGACTTCATGGAAACACCATATATTTT. Protein: CASSGGLHGNTIYF.

The chain joins TRBV28 to TRBJ2-3; TRBD1 agrees at 7 bases. There are 17 residues in the CDR3. Germline CDR1 is MDHEN and CDR2 is SYDVKM. With V trimmed by 6 bases and J by 2 bases, 14 bases remained unmatched. The CDR3, as DNA: TGTGCCAGCAGCCCCCCCCTACAGGGGACCCTCACAGATACGCAGTATTTT. Its protein product is CASSPPLQGTLTDTQYF. Filled out from reference TRBV28 and TRBJ2-3, the complete variable domain reads DVKVTQSSRYLVKRTGEKVFLECVQDMDHENMFWYRQDPGLGLRLIYFSYDVKMKEKGDIPEGYSVSREKKERFSLILESASTNQTSMYLCASSPPLQGTLTDTQYFGPGTRLTVL.

The V gene is TRBV2, the J gene TRBJ1-5; the D gene is possibly TRBD1 (5 bases). Trimming took 0 bases from V and 6 from J, leaving 9 bases between them. The CDR3 extends over 14 amino acids. The germline gives CDR1 SNHLY, CDR2 FYNNEI. The CDR3 sequence: CASSEAWGSQPQHF. The CDR3 DNA is TGTGCCAGCAGTGAAGCCTGGGGCAGTCAGCCCCAGCATTTT.

V is TRBV28 and J is TRBJ2-5; possibly TRBD2 for D (5 bases). Germline CDR1 MDHEN, CDR2 SYDVKM. The CDR3 spans 13 residues. Trimming left V 5 bases short and J 5 bases short, with 12 bases between. The chain's CDR3 is CASSTYPGETQYF. The CDR3 DNA sequence: TGTGCCAGCAGTACCTATCCGGGGGAGACCCAGTACTTC.

The rearrangement links TRBV30 to TRBJ1-5; D might be TRBD1 (6 bases). This CDR3 is built from 13 residues. Germline CDR1 GTSNPN, CDR2 SVGIG (reference sequence). V lost 1 base and J lost 6, with 10 bases in between. The DNA for the CDR3 is TGTGCCTGGAGTGAGGGGGTCGGTCAGCCCCAGCATTTT. Translating gives CAWSEGVGQPQHF. The variable domain in full, completed from reference TRBV30 and TRBJ1-5, reads SQTIHQWPATLVQPVGSPLSLECTVEGTSNPNLYWYRQAAGRGLQLLFYSVGIGQISSEVPQNLSASRPQDRQFILSSKKLLLSDSGFYLCAWSEGVGQPQHFGDGTRLSIL.

The chain recombines TRBV19 with TRBJ2-7; TRBD2 aligns across 7 bases. The CDR3 runs to 15 residues. J lost 3 bases, V lost 6 bases, and 11 bases had no gene match. CDR1 and CDR2 (germline): LNHDA, SQIVND (reference sequence). The CDR3 spells CASSYNSGLLYEQYF. As DNA, the CDR3 is TGTGCCAGTAGCTATAATAGCGGGCTACTCTACGAGCAGTACTTC.

V usage is TRBV27 and J usage is TRBJ1-5; D ambiguous. V was shortened by 3 bases and J by 0 bases, with 9 bases between the two germline ends. Germline CDR1 and CDR2: MNHEY and SMNVEV (reference sequence). The CDR3 is made up of 15 amino acids. CDR3 nucleotides: TGTGCCAGCAGTTTGGGCGGGTATAGCAATCAGCCCCAGCATTTT. It encodes CASSLGGYSNQPQHF.